This T cell receptor beta chain was identified in a study of shared clonotypes between healthy human individuals. Sequencing was performed with immunoSEQ multiplex PCR; in TCRdb, only in-frame clones are kept and a portion is missing. The sample has about 2.1 million clones, roughly 93% seen once; the top ten hold more than 1.5%. Positively selected for CCR7, the CD45RO-negative cells used as naive CD8 cells excluded terminally differentiated effector memory CD45RA+ cells. Each donor was a Caucasian adult residing in Nashville, Tennessee. This CDR3 has 11 amino acids. Trimming took 8 bases from V and 3 from J, leaving 7 bases between them. CDR1 and CDR2 from the germline V gene are MNHNS and SASEGT.

The sequenced material came from naive CD8+ T cells from PBMCs. This chain joins TRBV6-1 and TRBJ1-1; D ambiguous. This sequence originates from a man younger than 35 in good health. Some clones in this sample may be carry-over from other donors' samples. CDR3 residues: CASLWDTEAFF. The CDR3 nucleotides read TGTGCCAGCCTCTGGGACACTGAAGCTTTCTTT.